This T cell receptor (beta chain) was obtained from a study of blood T cell repertoires in COVID-19. Overall study context: Sites in the United States, Italy and Spain provided acute and convalescent COVID-19 samples. Sources were T cells, B-cell-depleted T cells, or PBMCs; the material itself was cDNA or gDNA.

The CDR3 contains 14 residues. Germline trimming cut 7 bases from V and 7 bases from J; bases unmatched to any gene: 13. Germline CDR1 SGHNT, CDR2 YYREEE (reference sequence). In the authors' methods: It was from reference gene primer amplification that nucleated cell counts were estimated. The repertoire was sequenced with immunoSEQ multiplex PCR; TCRdb's copy has only in-frame clones and lacks some. The V and J calls and clone size were taken over from that table, and D and trimming were inferred from the DNA. The sample lists 250,000 or so clones, around 89% occurring once. Participant-given clinical history determined each cohort assignment.

This receptor was identified in a man aged 40-49 years who had recovered from COVID-19. The J gene is TRBJ1-2, the V gene TRBV5-4; 7 positions match TRBD1. The sample consisted of PBMCs or T cells enriched from blood (not recorded which). CDR3 sequence reads: CASPRGSPLGGYTF. CDR3 DNA: TGTGCCAGCCCCAGGGGGTCCCCCCTCGGTGGCTACACCTTC.